This TCR beta chain stems from a study of T cell changes during pregnancy in multiple sclerosis. Method: immunoSEQ multiplex PCR; TCRdb's copy keeps in-frame clones and lacks some. The table shows approximately 39,000 clones, with roughly 89% occurring only once. CDR1 SGHRS and CDR2 YFSETQ come from the germline V gene. V was clipped by 7 bases and J by 2 bases; unmatched bases: 8. CDR3 length: 15 amino acids. The clonotype comes from a female donor with multiple sclerosis, enrolled in a pregnancy study. The chain uses TRBV5-1 and TRBJ2-1, with 8 positions matching TRBD2. The sample in question was CD4+ T cells from peripheral blood mononuclear cells, obtained in the second trimester of pregnancy. This chain's CDR3 is CASRIAGTAYNEQFF. CDR3 nucleotide sequence: TGCGCCAGCCGGATAGCGGGGACCGCCTACAATGAGCAGTTCTTC. The variable domain in full, with the rest retrieved from reference TRBV5-1 and TRBJ2-1, is KAGVTQTPRYLIKTRGQQVTLSCSPISGHRSVSWYQQTPGQGLQFLFEYFSETQRNKGNFPGRFSGRQFSNSRSEMNVSTLELGDSALYLCASRIAGTAYNEQFFGPGTRLTVL.